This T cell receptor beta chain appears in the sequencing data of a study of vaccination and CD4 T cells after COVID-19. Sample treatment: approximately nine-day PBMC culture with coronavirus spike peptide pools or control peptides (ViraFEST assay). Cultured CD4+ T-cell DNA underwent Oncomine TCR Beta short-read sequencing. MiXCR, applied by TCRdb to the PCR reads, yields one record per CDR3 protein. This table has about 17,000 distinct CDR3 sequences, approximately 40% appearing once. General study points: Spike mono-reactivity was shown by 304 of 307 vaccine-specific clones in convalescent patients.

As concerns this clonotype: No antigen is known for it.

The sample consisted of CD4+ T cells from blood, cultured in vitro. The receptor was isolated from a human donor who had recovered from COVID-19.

The CDR3: CASRPWDSVWEQYF. CDR3 coding DNA: TGTGCCAGCAGGCCATGGGACAGCGTTTGGGAGCAGTACTTC. The chain couples TRBV6-2 or TRBV6-3 to TRBJ2-7, with 7 bases aligning to TRBD1. Germline CDR1 MNHEY, CDR2 SVGEGT. After removal of 6 bases from V and 7 bases from J, the junction contained 12 bases not matched to a gene. CDR3 length: 14 residues.